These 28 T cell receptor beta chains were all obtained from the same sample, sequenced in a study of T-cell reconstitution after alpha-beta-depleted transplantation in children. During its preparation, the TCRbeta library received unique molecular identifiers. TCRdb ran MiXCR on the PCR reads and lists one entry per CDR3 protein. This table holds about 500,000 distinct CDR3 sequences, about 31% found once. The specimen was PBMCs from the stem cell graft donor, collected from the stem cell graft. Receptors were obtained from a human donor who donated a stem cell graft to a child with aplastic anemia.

CDR3 loop: CASSLGRLAGVANTGELFF. CDR3 bases: TGTGCCAGCAGCTTAGGGCGACTAGCGGGAGTAGCGAACACCGGGGAGCTGTTTTTT. The chain recombines TRBV7-8 with TRBJ2-2; 12 bases fit TRBD2. V shed 1 base and J 0 bases; nucleotides not matched to a gene: 6. The CDR3 has 19 residues. Germline CDR1 is SGHVS and CDR2 is FQNEAQ.

Here the CDR3 reads CASSITLAGLRFF. The CDR3 DNA sequence: TGTGCCAGCAGTATAACTCTAGCGGGATTACGGTTCTTC. V is TRBV12-3 or TRBV12-4 and J is TRBJ2-1, with 9 bases that match TRBD2. The CDR3 consists of 13 residues. The junction had 11 bases not matched to a gene; V was cut back by 5 bases and J by 15 bases.

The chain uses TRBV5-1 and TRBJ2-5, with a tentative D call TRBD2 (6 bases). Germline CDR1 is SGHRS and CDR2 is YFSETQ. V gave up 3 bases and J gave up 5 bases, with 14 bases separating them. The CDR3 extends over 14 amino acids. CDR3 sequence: CASSSDPGAETQYF. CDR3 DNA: TGCGCCAGCAGCTCGGATCCGGGAGCGGAGACCCAGTACTTC.

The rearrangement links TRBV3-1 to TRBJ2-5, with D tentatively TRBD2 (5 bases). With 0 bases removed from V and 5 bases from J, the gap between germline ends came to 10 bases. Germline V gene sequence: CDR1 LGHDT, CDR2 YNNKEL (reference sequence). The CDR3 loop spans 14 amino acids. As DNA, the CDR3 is TGTGCCAGCAGCCAAGAGGCCGGGGTGGAGACCCAGTACTTC. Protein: CASSQEAGVETQYF.

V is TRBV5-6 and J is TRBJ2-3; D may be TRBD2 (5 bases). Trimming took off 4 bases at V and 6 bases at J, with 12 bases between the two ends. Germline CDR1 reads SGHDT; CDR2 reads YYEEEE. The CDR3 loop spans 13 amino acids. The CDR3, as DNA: TGTGCCAGCAGCACCCTCCCGGGGGATACGCAGTATTTT. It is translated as CASSTLPGDTQYF.

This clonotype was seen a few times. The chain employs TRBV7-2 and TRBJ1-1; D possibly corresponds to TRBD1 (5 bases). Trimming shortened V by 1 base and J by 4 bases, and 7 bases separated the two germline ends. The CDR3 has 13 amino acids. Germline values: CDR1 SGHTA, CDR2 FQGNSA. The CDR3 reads CASSLVQGTEAFF. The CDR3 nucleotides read TGTGCCAGCAGCTTAGTCCAGGGCACTGAAGCTTTCTTT.

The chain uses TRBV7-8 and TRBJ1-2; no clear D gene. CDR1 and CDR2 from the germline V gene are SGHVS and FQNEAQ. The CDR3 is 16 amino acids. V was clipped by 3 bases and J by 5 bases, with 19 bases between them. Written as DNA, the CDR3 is TGTGCCAGCAGCTTGCTCTCCGAGGTCCGGGGATATGGCTACACCTTC. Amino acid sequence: CASSLLSEVRGYGYTF.

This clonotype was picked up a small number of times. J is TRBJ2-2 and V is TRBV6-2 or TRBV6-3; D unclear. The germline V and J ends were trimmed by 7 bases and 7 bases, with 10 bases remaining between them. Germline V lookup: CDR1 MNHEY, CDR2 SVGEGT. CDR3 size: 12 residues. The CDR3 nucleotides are TGTGCCAGCACCACAGCCCACGGGGAGCTGTTTTTT. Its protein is CASTTAHGELFF.

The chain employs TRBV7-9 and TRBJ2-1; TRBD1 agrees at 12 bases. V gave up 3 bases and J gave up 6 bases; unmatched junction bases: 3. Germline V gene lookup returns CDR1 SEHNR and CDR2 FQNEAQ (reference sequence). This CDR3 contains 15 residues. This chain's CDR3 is CASSFTGQGANEQFF. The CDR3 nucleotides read TGTGCCAGCAGCTTTACGGGACAGGGGGCCAATGAGCAGTTCTTC.

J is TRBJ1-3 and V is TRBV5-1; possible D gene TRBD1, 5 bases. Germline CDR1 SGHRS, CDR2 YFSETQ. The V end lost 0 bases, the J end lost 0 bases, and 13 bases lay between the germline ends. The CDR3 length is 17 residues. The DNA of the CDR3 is TGCGCCAGCAGCTTGGCCAGTGCAGGGAGCTCTGGAAACACCATATATTTT. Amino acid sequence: CASSLASAGSSGNTIYF.

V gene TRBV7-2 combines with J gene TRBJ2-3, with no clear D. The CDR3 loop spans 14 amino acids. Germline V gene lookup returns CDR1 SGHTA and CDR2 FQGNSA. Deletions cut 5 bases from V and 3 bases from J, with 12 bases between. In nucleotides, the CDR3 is TGTGCCAGCAGCCCATCATCGTGGACAGATACGCAGTATTTT. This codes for CASSPSSWTDTQYF. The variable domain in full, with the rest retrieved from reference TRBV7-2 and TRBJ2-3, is GAGVSQSPSNKVTEKGKDVELRCDPISGHTALYWYRQSLGQGLEFLIYFQGNSAPDKSGLPSDRFSAERTGGSVSTLTIQRTQQEDSAVYLCASSPSSWTDTQYFGPGTRLTVL.

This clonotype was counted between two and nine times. The CDR3 sequence is CASSSQAGGWNTQYF. CDR3 nucleotides: TGTGCCAGCAGCTCCCAGGCGGGAGGTTGGAATACGCAGTATTTT. The chain carries TRBV7-2 and TRBJ2-3; 8 positions agree with TRBD2. The CDR3 spans 15 residues. The V gene's germline CDR1 is SGHTA and CDR2 FQGNSA. V dropped 4 bases and J dropped 7; count of bases not matched to a gene: 10. Looking up the rest from reference TRBV7-2 and TRBJ2-3 gives the full variable domain: GAGVSQSPSNKVTEKGKDVELRCDPISGHTALYWYRQSLGQGLEFLIYFQGNSAPDKSGLPSDRFSAERTGGSVSTLTIQRTQQEDSAVYLCASSSQAGGWNTQYFGPGTRLTVL.

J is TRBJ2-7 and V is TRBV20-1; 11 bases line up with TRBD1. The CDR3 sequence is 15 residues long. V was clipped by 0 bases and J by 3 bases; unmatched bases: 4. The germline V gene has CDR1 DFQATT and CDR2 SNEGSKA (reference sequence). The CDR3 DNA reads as TGCAGTGCTAGAGATGCGGGACAGGGGGTCTACGAGCAGTACTTC. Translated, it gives CSARDAGQGVYEQYF.

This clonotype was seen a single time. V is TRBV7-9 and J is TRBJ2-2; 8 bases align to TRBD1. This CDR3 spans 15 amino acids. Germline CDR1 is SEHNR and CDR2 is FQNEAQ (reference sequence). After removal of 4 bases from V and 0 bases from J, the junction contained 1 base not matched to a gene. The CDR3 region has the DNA TGTGCCAGCAGCTCAGGGGGCACGAACACCGGGGAGCTGTTTTTT. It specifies CASSSGGTNTGELFF.

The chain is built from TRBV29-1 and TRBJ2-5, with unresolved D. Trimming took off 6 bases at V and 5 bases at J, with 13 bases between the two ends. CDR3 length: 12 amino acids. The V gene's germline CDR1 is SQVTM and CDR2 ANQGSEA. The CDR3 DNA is TGCAGCGTGGCCCCTAGTGGTGAGACCCAGTACTTC. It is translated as CSVAPSGETQYF.

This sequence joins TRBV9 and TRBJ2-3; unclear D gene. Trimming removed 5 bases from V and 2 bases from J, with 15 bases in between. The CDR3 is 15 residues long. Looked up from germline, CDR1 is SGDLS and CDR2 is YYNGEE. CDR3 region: CASSSVPQNTDTQYF. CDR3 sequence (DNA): TGTGCCAGCAGTTCTGTCCCACAAAACACAGATACGCAGTATTTT.

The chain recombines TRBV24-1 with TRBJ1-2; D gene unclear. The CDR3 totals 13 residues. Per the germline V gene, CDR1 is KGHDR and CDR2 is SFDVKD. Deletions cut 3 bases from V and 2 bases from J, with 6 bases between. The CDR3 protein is CATSDKVNYGYTF. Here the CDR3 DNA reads TGTGCCACCAGTGATAAAGTGAACTATGGCTACACCTTC.

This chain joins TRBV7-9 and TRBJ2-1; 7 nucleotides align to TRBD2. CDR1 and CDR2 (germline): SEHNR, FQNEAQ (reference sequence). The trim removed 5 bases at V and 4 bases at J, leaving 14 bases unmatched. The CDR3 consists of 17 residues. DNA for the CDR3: TGTGCCAGCAGCACCGCCTCGGGAGGCGCGGGATACAATGAGCAGTTCTTC. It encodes CASSTASGGAGYNEQFF.

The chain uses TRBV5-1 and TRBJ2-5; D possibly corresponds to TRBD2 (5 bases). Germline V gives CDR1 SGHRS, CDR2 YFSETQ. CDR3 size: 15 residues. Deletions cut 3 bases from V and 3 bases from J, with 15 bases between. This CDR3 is CASSSGGSTEETQYF. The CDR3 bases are TGCGCCAGCAGCTCCGGAGGATCGACCGAAGAGACCCAGTACTTC. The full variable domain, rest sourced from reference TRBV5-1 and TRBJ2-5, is KAGVTQTPRYLIKTRGQQVTLSCSPISGHRSVSWYQQTPGQGLQFLFEYFSETQRNKGNFPGRFSGRQFSNSRSEMNVSTLELGDSALYLCASSSGGSTEETQYFGPGTRLLVL.

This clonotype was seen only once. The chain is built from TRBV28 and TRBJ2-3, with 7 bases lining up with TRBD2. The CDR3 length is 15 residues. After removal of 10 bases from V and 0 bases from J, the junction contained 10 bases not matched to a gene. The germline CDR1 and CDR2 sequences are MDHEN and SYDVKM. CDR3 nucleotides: TGTGCCACAGACCTACTAGCGCCTAGCACAGATACGCAGTATTTT. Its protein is CATDLLAPSTDTQYF.

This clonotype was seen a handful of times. In nucleotides, the CDR3 is TGTGCCAGCAGTCTAGGGGCGGCGGTATCCACAGATACGCAGTATTTT. It yields the protein CASSLGAAVSTDTQYF. The chain recombines TRBV12-3 or TRBV12-4 with TRBJ2-3; a weak D match, TRBD1 (5 bases). The V end was cut by 5 bases, the J end by 2 bases, with 17 bases between. This CDR3 has 16 residues.

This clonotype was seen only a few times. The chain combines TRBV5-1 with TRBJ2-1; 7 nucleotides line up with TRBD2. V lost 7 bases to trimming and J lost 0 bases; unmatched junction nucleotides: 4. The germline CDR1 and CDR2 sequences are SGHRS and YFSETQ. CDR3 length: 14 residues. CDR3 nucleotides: TGCGCCAGCTGGGAGGGGAGCTCCTACAATGAGCAGTTCTTC. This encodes CASWEGSSYNEQFF. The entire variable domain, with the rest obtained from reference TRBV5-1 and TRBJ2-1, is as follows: KAGVTQTPRYLIKTRGQQVTLSCSPISGHRSVSWYQQTPGQGLQFLFEYFSETQRNKGNFPGRFSGRQFSNSRSEMNVSTLELGDSALYLCASWEGSSYNEQFFGPGTRLTVL.

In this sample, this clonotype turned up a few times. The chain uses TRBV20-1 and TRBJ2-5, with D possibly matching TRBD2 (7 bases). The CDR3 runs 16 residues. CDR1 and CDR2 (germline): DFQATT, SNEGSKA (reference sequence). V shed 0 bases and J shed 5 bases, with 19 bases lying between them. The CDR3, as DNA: TGCAGTGCTAGAGACTTACCGCGGGGGCGCGGGGAGACCCAGTACTTC. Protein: CSARDLPRGRGETQYF.

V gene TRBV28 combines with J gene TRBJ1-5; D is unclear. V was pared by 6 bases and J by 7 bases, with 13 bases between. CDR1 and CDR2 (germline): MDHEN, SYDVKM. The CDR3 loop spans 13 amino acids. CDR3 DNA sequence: TGTGCCAGCAGCCCCCCGGATGTCCAGCCCCAGCATTTT. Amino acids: CASSPPDVQPQHF.

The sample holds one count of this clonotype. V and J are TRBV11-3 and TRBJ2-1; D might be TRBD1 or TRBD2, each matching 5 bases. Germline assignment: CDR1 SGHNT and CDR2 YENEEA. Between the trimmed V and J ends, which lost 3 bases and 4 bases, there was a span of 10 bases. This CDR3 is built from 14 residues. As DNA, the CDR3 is TGTGCCAGCAGCTTCTGGGACGGATACAATGAGCAGTTCTTC. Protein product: CASSFWDGYNEQFF.

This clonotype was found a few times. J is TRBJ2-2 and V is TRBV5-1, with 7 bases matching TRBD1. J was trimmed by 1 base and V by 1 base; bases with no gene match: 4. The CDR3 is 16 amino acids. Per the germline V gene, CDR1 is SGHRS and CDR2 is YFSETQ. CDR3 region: CASSLMTGRNTGELFF. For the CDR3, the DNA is TGCGCCAGCAGCTTGATGACAGGGAGGAACACCGGGGAGCTGTTTTTT.

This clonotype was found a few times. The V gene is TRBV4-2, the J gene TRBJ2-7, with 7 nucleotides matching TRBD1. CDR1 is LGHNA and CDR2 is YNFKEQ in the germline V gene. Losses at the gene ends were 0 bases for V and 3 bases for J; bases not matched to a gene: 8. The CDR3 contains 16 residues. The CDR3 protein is CASSQDARQGNYEQYF. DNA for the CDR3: TGTGCCAGCAGCCAAGATGCCCGACAGGGAAACTACGAGCAGTACTTC.

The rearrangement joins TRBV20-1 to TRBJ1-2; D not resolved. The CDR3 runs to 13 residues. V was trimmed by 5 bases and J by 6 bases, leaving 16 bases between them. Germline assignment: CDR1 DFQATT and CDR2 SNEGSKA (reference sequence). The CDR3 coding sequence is TGCAGTGCTGCTAGCGGTTCACTGCATGGCTACACCTTC. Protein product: CSAASGSLHGYTF.